This TCR beta chain was sequenced in a study of T cells expressing NK-cell markers. Study as a whole: Sorted CD3+CD56-NKG2C+, CD3+CD56+NKG2C- and CD3+CD56+NKG2C+ T cells were the source of the TCR beta repertoires.

Regarding the study as a whole: Expanded NKG2C+ T cell clones were not confirmed as HCMV-specific. Once again these clonotypes came out on top in the CD3+CD56-NKG2C+ fraction of several donors.

This CDR3 contains 14 residues. Germline V gives CDR1 SGHTA, CDR2 FQGNSA. In generating TCR beta cDNA, 5'RACE template switching with UMIs was used. TCRdb reprocessed the 5' RACE reads, keeping one entry per CDR3 protein, no DNA. This sample lists 200,000 to 300,000 distinct CDR3 sequences; its ten largest clones have approximately 0.42%. Remarks on this clonotype: What it recognizes is unknown.

V and J are TRBV7-2 and TRBJ2-2. The sequenced sample consisted of blood T cells: a sorted CD56 or NKG2C T cell subset, CD4+ or CD8+ T cells, or bulk PBMC T cells (not recorded which). This receptor was identified in a man aged 18 to 29 in good health. The CDR3 loop reads CASSLMEGAGELFF.